The 19 T cell receptor beta chains given below trace back to one sample, sequenced in a study of T cells in Graves' hyperthyroidism and ophthalmopathy. Amplified regions were TCR beta CDR3 sequences from RNA transcripts. The HTBI primer set served for first-round RT-PCR of the TCR CDR3. Each CDR3 protein gets one entry after TCRdb re-called the multiplex PCR reads with MiXCR. This sample has a few hundred thousand distinct CDR3 sequences, with roughly 13% found just once. Specimen: blood. The receptors were sampled from a woman aged 18-29 years with Graves' hyperthyroidism.

This clonotype occurred a few times. The J gene is TRBJ2-4, the V gene TRBV6-2 or TRBV6-3; D is uncertain. The CDR3 contains 14 residues. The germline V gene has CDR1 MNHEY and CDR2 SVGEGT. V dropped 6 bases and J dropped 0 bases, with 9 bases sitting between them. The DNA of the CDR3 is TGTGCCAGCAGGCAGGTCCTAGCCAAAAACATTCAGTACTTC. It specifies CASRQVLAKNIQYF.

This clonotype occurred many times. This chain links TRBV20-1 with TRBJ2-7; D is unresolved. V lost 4 bases and J 5 bases, leaving 9 bases between the germline ends. The CDR3 totals 11 residues. Germline V gene sequence: CDR1 DFQATT, CDR2 SNEGSKA (reference sequence). In DNA, the CDR3 is TGCAGTGCTACGGTGGAACACGAGCAGTACTTC. It codes for CSATVEHEQYF.

This chain links TRBV5-1 with TRBJ2-7; D uncertain. CDR3 size: 12 residues. V lost 4 bases, J lost 5 bases, and 10 bases lay in between. In germline, CDR1 is SGHRS, CDR2 YFSETQ. The CDR3, as DNA: TGCGCCAGCAGCGAGACGGCCGACGAGCAGTACTTC. Encoded protein: CASSETADEQYF.

This clonotype was observed at least ten times. V and J are TRBV7-2 and TRBJ1-1; D might be TRBD1 (5 bases). The germline CDR1 and CDR2 sequences are SGHTA and FQGNSA. V lost 2 bases and J lost 8, with 15 bases in between. The CDR3 is made up of 14 amino acids. CDR3 sequence (DNA): TGTGCCAGCAGCTTACAGGGCGCGCCCCGGGAAGCTTTCTTT. This codes for CASSLQGAPREAFF.

The V and J genes are TRBV12-3 or TRBV12-4 and TRBJ1-2; D ambiguous. The CDR3 is 13 residues long. V was clipped by 7 bases and J by 4 bases, with 13 bases between them. CDR3 sequence reads: CASTVSGSYGYTF. The CDR3 bases are TGTGCCAGCACCGTCTCGGGGAGCTATGGCTACACCTTC.

This clonotype was seen at least ten times. The chain uses TRBV28 and TRBJ2-1; TRBD2 is a possible D gene (5 bases). There are 18 residues in the CDR3. Germline V gives CDR1 MDHEN, CDR2 SYDVKM. Trimming took off 5 bases at V and 0 bases at J, with 20 bases between the two ends. The CDR3 loop is CASSPLWLRASSYNEQFF. Here the CDR3 DNA reads TGTGCCAGCAGTCCGCTTTGGTTGCGGGCTAGCTCCTACAATGAGCAGTTCTTC.

This clonotype was seen many times. The chain recombines TRBV20-1 with TRBJ1-1; no reliable D call. Germline V gene lookup returns CDR1 DFQATT and CDR2 SNEGSKA (reference sequence). Trimming took off 0 bases at V and 4 bases at J, with 12 bases between the two ends. The CDR3 totals 14 residues. The CDR3 nucleotides read TGCAGTGCTAGAGATCCAAGGAGCTCCACTGAAGCTTTCTTT. Encoded protein: CSARDPRSSTEAFF.

This clonotype was seen at least ten times. This chain joins TRBV20-1 and TRBJ1-5; D is unresolved. Germline CDR1 is DFQATT and CDR2 is SNEGSKA (reference sequence). V lost 6 bases to trimming and J lost 4 bases, with 10 bases between them. This CDR3 spans 12 amino acids. The CDR3 DNA sequence: TGCAGTGCGTCACCGTCAAATCAGCCCCAGCATTTT. Residues: CSASPSNQPQHF.

This clonotype was observed a handful of times. The gene calls are TRBV7-8 and TRBJ2-7, with 9 nucleotides matching TRBD2. Trimming removed 0 bases from V and 5 bases from J; junction bases left unmatched: 8. Germline CDR1 reads SGHVS; CDR2 reads FQNEAQ. This CDR3 spans 16 amino acids. CDR3 coding DNA: TGTGCCAGCAGCTTAGCAGTAAAGCGGGAGGCCCACGAGCAGTACTTC. Amino acid sequence: CASSLAVKREAHEQYF.

This clonotype was counted ten times or more. This rearrangement joins TRBV14 to TRBJ2-3; D is ambiguous. This CDR3 contains 15 residues. V lost 4 bases, J lost 1 base, and 12 bases lay in between. Looked up from germline, CDR1 is SGHDN and CDR2 is FVKESK. CDR3 bases: TGTGCCAGCAGCCCCCTTGGGGTGGGCACAGATACGCAGTATTTT. Amino acids: CASSPLGVGTDTQYF.

At least ten counts were recorded for this clonotype. The V and J genes are TRBV11-2 and TRBJ2-1, with D possibly matching TRBD1 (5 bases). Germline lookup yields CDR1 SGHAT and CDR2 FQNNGV. V was pared by 6 bases and J by 5 bases, with 20 bases between. The CDR3 spans 16 residues. The CDR3 DNA reads as TGTGCCAGCAGGCGAACCCAGGGCTTAATTAACAATGAGCAGTTCTTC. It specifies CASRRTQGLINNEQFF.

This clonotype was observed many times. This chain links TRBV6-2 or TRBV6-3 with TRBJ1-1, with D maybe TRBD1 (5 bases). Germline V gene data show CDR1 as MNHEY and CDR2 as SVGEGT. Trimming pared 2 bases from V and 0 bases from J, leaving 7 bases between. This CDR3 is 14 amino acids long. The CDR3: CASSYSRVNTEAFF. CDR3 DNA sequence: TGTGCCAGCAGTTACAGCAGGGTGAACACTGAAGCTTTCTTT.

The chain is built from TRBV12-5 and TRBJ1-2; no clear D gene. Germline CDR1 and CDR2: LGHNT and FRNRAP. CDR3 length: 13 amino acids. Trimming removed 8 bases from V and 8 bases from J, with 18 bases in between. The CDR3 coding sequence is TGTGCTAGTAGCCTTGCACAGCAGAGCGGCTACACCTTC. This sequence encodes CASSLAQQSGYTF.

This clonotype was seen ten or more times. The rearrangement links TRBV10-3 to TRBJ2-1; TRBD1 matches 9 bases. V lost 4 bases, J lost 7 bases, and 8 bases stayed unmatched. The CDR3 length is 15 residues. The germline CDR1 and CDR2 sequences are ENHRY and SYGVKD. The CDR3 DNA is TGTGCCATCAGTGGTCCCGGGACAGGGACGAATGAGCAGTTCTTC. Translating gives CAISGPGTGTNEQFF.

This clonotype was seen repeatedly, ten times or more. The chain employs TRBV18 and TRBJ1-2; D ambiguous. Germline CDR1 KGHSH, CDR2 LQKENI. The CDR3 consists of 14 residues. Trimming took off 0 bases at V and 8 bases at J, with 13 bases between the two ends. The CDR3: CASSPPPRAVGYTF. CDR3 in DNA: TGTGCCAGCTCACCACCCCCTAGGGCTGTGGGCTACACCTTC.

This clonotype was observed at least ten times. This chain joins TRBV5-1 and TRBJ1-5, with 10 nucleotides matching TRBD1. This CDR3 is 16 amino acids long. Per germline, CDR1 SGHRS and CDR2 YFSETQ. The V gene end was trimmed by 4 bases and the J gene end by 3 bases; junction bases not matched to a gene: 7. Here the CDR3 DNA reads TGCGCCAGCAGCGTGGACAGGGGGTTTAACAATCAGCCCCAGCATTTT. Translating gives CASSVDRGFNNQPQHF.

This clonotype was counted many times. This chain joins TRBV6-4 and TRBJ1-1; weak D call: TRBD1 (5 bases). The germline V and J ends were trimmed by 4 bases and 1 base, with 10 bases remaining between them. Germline CDR1 MRHNA, CDR2 SNTAGT. This CDR3 has 14 residues. The CDR3 region is CASSVSTENTEAFF. The CDR3 DNA sequence: TGTGCCAGCAGTGTTTCGACAGAGAACACTGAAGCTTTCTTT.

The genes are TRBV7-9 and TRBJ1-4, with D unclear. Trimming removed 5 bases from V and 0 bases from J, with 10 bases in between. Germline V gene sequence: CDR1 SEHNR, CDR2 FQNEAQ (reference sequence). The CDR3 is 15 amino acids. CDR3 coding DNA: TGTGCCAGCAGCCGTCTCGTCGCAACTAATGAAAAACTGTTTTTT. It yields the protein CASSRLVATNEKLFF.

The chain combines TRBV28 with TRBJ2-5; a weak D match, TRBD2 (6 bases). Per the germline V gene, CDR1 is MDHEN and CDR2 is SYDVKM. The CDR3 covers 14 residues. The V and J ends lost 3 bases and 4 bases respectively, with 12 bases between them. The CDR3 loop is CASSLNDGRETQYF. The CDR3 DNA sequence: TGTGCCAGCAGTTTGAATGACGGGAGAGAGACCCAGTACTTC.